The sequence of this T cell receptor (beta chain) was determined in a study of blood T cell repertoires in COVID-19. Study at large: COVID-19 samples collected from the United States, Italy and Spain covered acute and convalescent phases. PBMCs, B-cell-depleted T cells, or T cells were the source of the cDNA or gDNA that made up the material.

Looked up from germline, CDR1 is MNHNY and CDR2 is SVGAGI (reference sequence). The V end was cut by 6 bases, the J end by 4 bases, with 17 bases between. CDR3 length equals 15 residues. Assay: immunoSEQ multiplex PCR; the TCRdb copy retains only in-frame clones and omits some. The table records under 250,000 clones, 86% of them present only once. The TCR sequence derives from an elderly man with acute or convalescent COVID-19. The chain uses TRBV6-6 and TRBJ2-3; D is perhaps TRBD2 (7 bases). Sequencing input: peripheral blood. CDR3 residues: CASRDTGRASDTQYF. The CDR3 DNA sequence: TGTGCCAGCAGAGACACAGGGAGGGCATCAGATACGCAGTATTTT.